The clone carrying this T cell receptor beta chain was counted a few times. The antigen remains unidentified. TCR sequencing used cDNA made by reverse transcription of extracted RNA. The assay was immunoSEQ multiplex PCR, and TCRdb's table has in-frame clones only and misses some. Among 100,000 to 150,000 clones, less than 45% were seen once, and the ten largest hold roughly 3.3%. This record belongs to a study of CD8+ T cells in alopecia areata. Study details: The drug, oral tofacitinib, was given to treated patients at 5 to 10 mg twice daily. Whole-study results and caveats: Researchers report lesional scalp, most notably alopecia totalis/universalis, outstripped normal scalp in clonality.

Peripheral blood and lesional scalp punch biopsies were taken from alopecia areata patients. This CDR3 is built from 14 residues. Germline-derived CDR1 and CDR2 are SQVTM and ANQGSEA. The V and J ends lost 2 bases and 8 bases, in that order; junction bases with no gene match: 9. This TCR derives from a human donor with alopecia areata. The genes are TRBV29-1 and TRBJ2-3, with 8 bases aligning to TRBD1. The sample consisted of CD4+ T cells sorted from blood. The CDR3 reads CSVEKNDRGLTQYF. The CDR3 bases are TGCAGCGTTGAAAAAAACGACAGGGGACTTACGCAGTATTTT.